This is a list of T cell receptor beta chains from one sample in a study of blood T cell repertoires in COVID-19. Libraries were prepared by immunoSEQ multiplex PCR; TCRdb keeps only in-frame clonotypes and omits some of them. Among roughly 100,000 clones listed, around 88% were seen once. Sequenced sample: peripheral blood. The receptors shown here come from a woman in her 70s with acute or convalescent COVID-19. Both conserved end residues are part of each CDR3. A D gene is named only where the DNA matches it firmly. Size is omitted from some rows. Given values are once, few, many or a class for expanded clones.

v_gene	d_gene	j_gene	len	abundance	CDR3aa	CDR3nt
TRBV6-5	TRBD1	TRBJ1-1	13	once	CASSLSTGVEAFF	TGTGCCAGCAGTTTATCTACAGGGGTTGAAGCTTTCTTT
TRBV19	-	TRBJ2-7	13	-	CASRTVQTDEQYF	TGTGCCAGTAGGACTGTTCAAACGGACGAGCAGTACTTC
TRBV19	-	TRBJ1-4	15	-	CASSVTQGGAEKLFF	TGTGCCAGTAGTGTTACACAGGGTGGGGCTGAAAAACTGTTTTTT
TRBV6-5	-	TRBJ2-1	16	-	CASSYSFVSGHNEQFF	TGTGCCAGCAGTTACTCGTTCGTTAGCGGCCACAATGAGCAGTTCTTC
TRBV7-4	-	TRBJ1-3	16	-	CASSLIPGEGGNTIYF	TGTGCCAGCAGCTTAATCCCCGGGGAAGGTGGAAACACCATATATTTT
TRBV29-1	-	TRBJ2-2	11	-	CSGGGHRELFF	TGCAGCGGGGGGGGACACCGGGAGCTGTTTTTT
TRBV12-3/TRBV12-4	-	TRBJ1-1	13	-	CASSFQGSTEAFF	TGTGCCAGCAGTTTCCAGGGGAGTACTGAAGCTTTCTTT
TRBV28	TRBD1	TRBJ2-1	14	-	CASRPGQGANEQFF	TGTGCCAGCAGGCCGGGACAGGGGGCAAATGAGCAGTTCTTC
TRBV30	TRBD1	TRBJ1-2	16	-	CAWSAWDRLTNYGYTF	TGTGCCTGGAGTGCCTGGGACAGACTTACTAACTATGGCTACACCTTC
TRBV7-8	TRBD2	TRBJ2-1	15	-	CASSLRSSGGDEQFF	TGTGCCAGCAGCTTACGTAGCAGTGGGGGGGATGAGCAGTTCTTC
TRBV3-1/TRBV3-2	-	TRBJ2-7	14	-	CASSPFRSSDEQYF	TGTGCCAGCAGCCCCTTTCGTTCCAGCGACGAGCAGTACTTC
TRBV19	TRBD1	TRBJ2-7	15	-	CASSIDKTGGDEQYF	TGTGCCAGTAGTATCGATAAAACAGGGGGCGACGAGCAGTACTTC
TRBV5-1	-	TRBJ2-7	15	-	CASSLGQVQSYEQYF	TGCGCCAGCAGCTTGGGGCAGGTGCAGTCCTACGAGCAGTACTTC
TRBV2	TRBD2	TRBJ2-5	14	-	CASSIGGGAETQYF	TGTGCCAGCAGTATAGGCGGGGGGGCGGAGACCCAGTACTTC
TRBV6-6	TRBD1	TRBJ2-3	14	once	CASRDTGGRDTQYF	TGTGCCAGCAGGGATACAGGGGGGAGGGATACGCAGTATTTT
TRBV28	TRBD2	TRBJ2-5	17	-	CASSLRTGLAGGETQYF	TGTGCCAGCAGTTTAAGAACGGGACTAGCAGGAGGAGAGACCCAGTACTTC
TRBV6-5	-	TRBJ2-7	14	-	CASSYRDTTYEQYF	TGTGCCAGCAGTTACCGGGACACCACCTACGAGCAGTACTTC
TRBV28	TRBD1	TRBJ2-7	15	-	CASSPPDRGINEQYF	TGTGCCAGCAGCCCTCCGGACAGGGGGATAAACGAGCAGTACTTC
TRBV12-3/TRBV12-4	-	TRBJ2-1	12	-	CASSPVRYEQFF	TGTGCCAGCAGTCCAGTGAGGTATGAGCAGTTCTTC
TRBV6-6	TRBD1	TRBJ2-3	17	-	CASSQPQLKTGFHTQYF	TGTGCCAGCAGTCAACCCCAACTAAAGACAGGGTTTCATACGCAGTATTTT
TRBV11-2	-	TRBJ2-5	14	medium-sized	CASSLGAGQETQYF	TGTGCCAGCAGCTTAGGGGCAGGGCAAGAGACCCAGTACTTC
TRBV5-4	TRBD1	TRBJ2-7	14	-	CASSRTGPTYEQYF	TGTGCCAGCAGTCGGACAGGGCCTACCTACGAGCAGTACTTC
TRBV2	-	TRBJ2-7	13	-	CASSETTVYEQYF	TGTGCCAGCAGTGAAACTACCGTCTACGAGCAGTACTTC
TRBV7-8	-	TRBJ1-2	13	few	CASSLGGNYGYTF	TGTGCCAGCAGCTTAGGCGGTAACTATGGCTACACCTTC
TRBV19	-	TRBJ2-1	11	-	CASTQYNEQFF	TGTGCCAGTACTCAGTACAATGAGCAGTTCTTC
TRBV12-5	-	TRBJ1-1	19	-	CASGLARYIRGFRNTEAFF	TGTGCTAGTGGTTTGGCCCGTTATATAAGGGGCTTTAGAAACACTGAAGCTTTCTTT
TRBV5-1	-	TRBJ2-1	15	-	CASSFEQSSYNEQFF	TGCGCCAGCAGCTTCGAACAGAGCTCCTACAATGAGCAGTTCTTC
TRBV5-1	-	TRBJ1-1	14	-	CASSLLTENTEAFF	TGCGCCAGCAGCTTGTTGACAGAGAACACTGAAGCTTTCTTT
TRBV7-7	TRBD1	TRBJ1-2	13	-	CASSQWTGDGYTF	TGTGCTAGCAGCCAATGGACAGGGGATGGCTACACCTTC
TRBV6-2/TRBV6-3	-	TRBJ1-1	13	-	CASSYYRDTEAFF	TGTGCCAGCAGTTACTACAGGGACACTGAAGCTTTCTTT
TRBV5-4	-	TRBJ2-1	15	-	CASSLVGGQRKGQFF	TGTGCCAGCAGCTTGGTTGGCGGACAACGGAAGGGGCAGTTCTTC
TRBV24-1	-	TRBJ1-1	13	-	CATSGQKNTEAFF	TGTGCCACCAGCGGACAAAAGAACACTGAAGCTTTCTTT
TRBV6-5	-	TRBJ2-3	14	-	CASTRGRTTDTQYF	TGTGCCAGCACTAGAGGGAGAACCACAGATACGCAGTATTTT
TRBV5-4	TRBD2	TRBJ2-2	15	once	CASSRLAGGPGELFF	TGTGCCAGCAGCCGACTAGCGGGGGGGCCCGGGGAGCTGTTTTTT
TRBV7-6	-	TRBJ2-7	12	-	CASSLAEAEQYF	TGTGCCAGCAGCTTAGCTGAGGCTGAGCAGTACTTC
TRBV5-6	-	TRBJ1-5	14	-	CASSTGLANQPQHF	TGTGCCAGCTCGACAGGCTTAGCAAATCAGCCCCAGCATTTT
TRBV6-5	-	TRBJ2-2	15	-	CASRPPWANTGELFF	TGTGCCAGCAGACCGCCCTGGGCCAACACCGGGGAGCTGTTTTTT
TRBV29-1	-	TRBJ1-1	14	-	CSYRQTKMNTEAFF	TGCAGTTATAGACAGACCAAAATGAACACTGAAGCTTTCTTT
TRBV19	-	TRBJ1-1	14	-	CASSINWQNTEAFF	TGTGCCAGTAGTATTAATTGGCAGAACACTGAAGCTTTCTTT
TRBV14	TRBD1	TRBJ2-7	14	-	CASSHWGQIYEQYF	TGTGCCAGCAGCCACTGGGGACAGATCTACGAGCAGTACTTC
TRBV25-1	TRBD1	TRBJ1-2	14	-	CASSLWTGSDGYTF	TGTGCCAGCAGTCTATGGACAGGTTCTGATGGCTACACCTTC
TRBV2	-	TRBJ1-1	13	-	CASIRDSYTEAFF	TGTGCCAGCATCCGTGACAGTTACACTGAAGCTTTCTTT
TRBV27	TRBD2	TRBJ2-2	15	-	CASKGLAANTGELFF	TGTGCGAGTAAGGGACTAGCGGCTAACACCGGGGAGCTGTTTTTT
TRBV5-1	TRBD1	TRBJ1-6	15	-	CASSPRQGVDSPLHF	TGCGCCAGCAGCCCCAGACAGGGCGTCGATTCACCCCTCCACTTT
TRBV28	TRBD2	TRBJ2-5	15	-	CASSYDGGRAETQYF	TGTGCCAGCAGTTATGATGGCGGGAGGGCCGAGACCCAGTACTTC
TRBV9	-	TRBJ2-1	12	-	CASSVVAGEQFF	TGTGCCAGCAGCGTAGTGGCGGGAGAGCAGTTCTTC
TRBV11-2	-	TRBJ2-1	17	-	CASSLEAGQGVRNEQFF	TGTGCCAGCAGCTTAGAAGCGGGTCAGGGAGTAAGGAATGAGCAGTTCTTC
TRBV2	TRBD1	TRBJ2-2	15	-	CASREGQGFTGELFF	TGTGCCAGCCGCGAGGGACAGGGGTTCACCGGGGAGCTGTTTTTT
TRBV2	TRBD1	TRBJ2-1	15	-	CASSATGQGYNEQFF	TGTGCCAGCAGTGCAACAGGACAGGGCTACAATGAGCAGTTCTTC
TRBV11-2	-	TRBJ1-5	14	few	CASSWGDSNQPQHF	TGTGCCAGCAGCTGGGGAGATAGCAATCAGCCCCAGCATTTT
TRBV28	-	TRBJ2-5	15	once	CASSLGAAGVETQYF	TGTGCCAGCAGCCTAGGGGCGGCAGGGGTGGAGACCCAGTACTTC
TRBV27	TRBD2	TRBJ2-1	16	-	CASSLLRTSGHNEQFF	TGTGCCAGCAGTCTCCTAAGGACTAGCGGGCACAATGAGCAGTTCTTC